Each of the 11 T cell receptor beta chains below was sequenced from the same sample in a study of regulatory T cells in long-lasting Graves disease. The time point here: newly diagnosed GD, antithyroid drugs for less than 3 months. The TCR library was prepared using RNA isolated from PBMCs. Building of the TCR beta libraries involved iRepertoire HTBI primers and Arm-PCR of CDR3 regions. TCRdb re-derived calls from the multiplex PCR reads in MiXCR, one entry per CDR3 protein. The sample has fewer than 550,000 distinct CDR3 sequences, around 17% seen once. A further study also used this sample, focusing on T cells in Graves' hyperthyroidism and ophthalmopathy.

Sequencing used peripheral blood mononuclear cells (PBMCs), obtained at new diagnosis, from a patient treated with antithyroid drugs. The receptors come from a woman under 30 with Graves disease.

This clonotype was detected many times. V is TRBV6-5 and J is TRBJ2-1, with a tentative D call TRBD1 (5 bases). Between the trimmed V and J ends, which lost 2 bases and 0 bases, there was a span of 5 bases. The CDR3 consists of 14 residues. CDR1 is MNHEY and CDR2 is SVGAGI in the germline V gene. CDR3 nucleotides: TGTGCCAGCAGTTACGGACACTCCTACAATGAGCAGTTCTTC. This sequence encodes CASSYGHSYNEQFF.

Ten or more counts support this clonotype. The chain has TRBV6-5 and TRBJ2-7; D call uncertain. Germline V lookup: CDR1 MNHEY, CDR2 SVGAGI. This CDR3 spans 13 amino acids. Trimming removed 6 bases from V and 1 base from J, with 10 bases in between. The CDR3 region has the DNA TGTGCCAGCAGCTACCTGGGGTCCTACGAGCAGTACTTC. Translating gives CASSYLGSYEQYF.

Only a few counts were recorded for this clonotype. The rearrangement links TRBV7-9 to TRBJ2-4; the D call may be TRBD1 or TRBD2 (5 bases each). The V gene's germline CDR1 is SEHNR and CDR2 FQNEAQ (reference sequence). CDR3 size: 17 residues. V shed 5 bases and J shed 0 bases, with 17 bases lying between them. CDR3 DNA sequence: TGTGCCAGCAGCCACGCTTTGGGGGAACTAGCCAAAAACATTCAGTACTTC. Amino acids: CASSHALGELAKNIQYF. Variable domain in full (rest from reference TRBV7-9 and TRBJ2-4): DTGVSQNPRHKITKRGQNVTFRCDPISEHNRLYWYRQTLGQGPEFLTYFQNEAQLEKSRLLSDRFSAERPKGSFSTLEIQRTEQGDSAMYLCASSHALGELAKNIQYFGAGTRLSVL.

In this sample, this clonotype turned up many times. The V call is TRBV27, the J call TRBJ2-1; D possibly corresponds to TRBD1 (6 bases). The CDR3 totals 16 residues. Germline assignment: CDR1 MNHEY and CDR2 SMNVEV (reference sequence). V was clipped by 7 bases and J by 0 bases, with 16 bases between them. The CDR3 protein is CASTIAGASSYNEQFF. The CDR3 nucleotides read TGTGCCAGCACTATCGCAGGGGCAAGCTCCTACAATGAGCAGTTCTTC.

There are a few counts of this clonotype. This chain uses TRBV28 with TRBJ2-3; 10 bases map to TRBD2. Germline loops: CDR1 MDHEN, CDR2 SYDVKM. V lost 5 bases, J lost 7 bases, and 6 bases stayed unmatched. This CDR3 is 14 amino acids long. The CDR3 DNA sequence: TGTGCCAGCAGTCCTAGCGGGAGTAGGTATACGCAGTATTTT. This encodes CASSPSGSRYTQYF.

This clonotype was counted a few times. V gene TRBV6-1 combines with J gene TRBJ2-3; D not certain. CDR3 length equals 13 residues. V lost 2 bases and J lost 5, with 8 bases in between. Germline-derived CDR1 and CDR2 are MNHNS and SASEGT. The CDR3 is CASSERLVDTQYF. As DNA, the CDR3 is TGTGCCAGCAGTGAACGGCTCGTAGATACGCAGTATTTT.

This clonotype was counted many times. One junction end does not reproduce the germline sequence, and a read error may be involved. J is TRBJ2-7 and V is TRBV6-1; 8 bases agree with TRBD1. CDR3 length equals 14 residues. The germline CDR1 and CDR2 sequences are MNHNS and SASEGT. CDR3 amino acids: CASSVTGGINEQYF. CDR3 DNA: TGCGCCAGCAGTGTAACAGGGGGTATCAACGAGCAGTACTTC.

This clonotype was detected many times. V is TRBV28 and J is TRBJ2-1; TRBD2 aligns across 8 bases. Per germline, CDR1 MDHEN and CDR2 SYDVKM. V lost 2 bases and J lost 3; bases outside the gene matches: 3. CDR3 size: 15 residues. This CDR3 is CASSLISGNYNEQFF. In DNA, the CDR3 is TGTGCCAGCAGTTTAATTAGCGGGAACTACAATGAGCAGTTCTTC. The full variable domain, completed using reference TRBV28 and TRBJ2-1, is DVKVTQSSRYLVKRTGEKVFLECVQDMDHENMFWYRQDPGLGLRLIYFSYDVKMKEKGDIPEGYSVSREKKERFSLILESASTNQTSMYLCASSLISGNYNEQFFGPGTRLTVL.

Worth noting for this clonotype: One end of the junction does not line up with germline, which may come from a read error. The rearrangement links TRBV6-9 to TRBJ2-5; D gene ambiguous. Germline CDR1 reads MNHGY; CDR2 reads SVAAGI. The length of the CDR3 is 14 residues. The CDR3 here is CASSYSYKKETRYF. The CDR3 DNA is TGTGCCAGCAGTTACTCTTACAAGAAAGAGACCCGGTACTTC.

This clonotype was observed a handful of times. This chain links TRBV12-3 or TRBV12-4 with TRBJ1-1; maybe TRBD1 (6 bases). V was cut by 5 bases and J by 2 bases, with 15 bases left in between. This CDR3 has 15 residues. CDR3 amino acids: CASSPAVGGNTEAFF. The CDR3 DNA follows: TGTGCCAGCAGTCCCGCTGTAGGGGGTAACACTGAAGCTTTCTTT.

Only a few counts were recorded for this clonotype. The rearrangement links TRBV30 to TRBJ1-5; D perhaps matches TRBD1 (6 bases). Germline CDR1 reads GTSNPN; CDR2 reads SVGIG (reference sequence). Between the trimmed V and J ends, which lost 0 bases and 3 bases, there was a span of 9 bases. CDR3 size: 14 residues. The CDR3 nucleotides read TGTGCCTGGAGTGTACAGGGCAACAATCAGCCCCAGCATTTT. This encodes CAWSVQGNNQPQHF.